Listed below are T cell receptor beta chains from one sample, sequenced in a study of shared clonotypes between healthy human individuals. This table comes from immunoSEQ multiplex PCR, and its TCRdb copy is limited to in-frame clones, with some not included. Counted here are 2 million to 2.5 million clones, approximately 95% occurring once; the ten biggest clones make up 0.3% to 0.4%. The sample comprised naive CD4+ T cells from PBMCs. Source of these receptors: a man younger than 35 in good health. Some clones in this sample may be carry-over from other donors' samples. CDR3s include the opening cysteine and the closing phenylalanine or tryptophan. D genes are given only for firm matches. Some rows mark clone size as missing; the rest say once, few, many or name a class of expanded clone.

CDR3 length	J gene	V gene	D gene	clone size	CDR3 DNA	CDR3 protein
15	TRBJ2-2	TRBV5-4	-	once	TGTGCCAGCAGCTTGGCAACCCGTCCCACCGGGGAGCTGTTTTTT	CASSLATRPTGELFF
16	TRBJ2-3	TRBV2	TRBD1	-	TGTGCCAGCTCCCGAAGGGACAGCCGAGGAGCAGATACGCAGTATTTT	CASSRRDSRGADTQYF
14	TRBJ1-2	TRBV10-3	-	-	TGTGCCATCAGTGAGTCGACCGAAAGCTATGGCTACACCTTC	CAISESTESYGYTF
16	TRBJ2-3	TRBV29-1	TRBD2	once	TGCAGCGTTGACGATAGATTAGCGGGAGGCACAGATACGCAGTATTTT	CSVDDRLAGGTDTQYF
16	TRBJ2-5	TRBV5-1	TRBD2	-	TGCGCCAGCAGCCAGGGACTAGCGGGAACGATTGAGACCCAGTACTTC	CASSQGLAGTIETQYF
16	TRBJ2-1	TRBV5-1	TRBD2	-	TGCGCCAGCAGCTTGGAAGCGGGAGGTTTCTACAATGAGCAGTTCTTC	CASSLEAGGFYNEQFF
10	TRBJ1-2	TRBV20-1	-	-	TGCAGTGCTGGGAGGTATGGCTACACCTTC	CSAGRYGYTF
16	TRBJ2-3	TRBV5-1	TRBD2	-	TGCGCCAGCAGCCCCTTTGGGCGGGGGAGCACAGATACGCAGTATTTT	CASSPFGRGSTDTQYF
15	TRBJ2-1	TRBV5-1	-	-	TGCGCCAGCAGCTTGGTGCCTAGTAGAGTCAATGAGCAGTTCTTC	CASSLVPSRVNEQFF
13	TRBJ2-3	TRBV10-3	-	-	TGTGCCATCAGTCCGCCTGGGTGGGATACGCAGTATTTT	CAISPPGWDTQYF
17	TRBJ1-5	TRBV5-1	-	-	TGCGCCAGCAGCTTGGATGCTCGCAGAAATAGCAATCAGCCCCAGCATTTT	CASSLDARRNSNQPQHF
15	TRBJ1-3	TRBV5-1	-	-	TGCGCCAGCAGCTTGGTAGGAGGCGGCGAAAACACCATATATTTT	CASSLVGGGENTIYF
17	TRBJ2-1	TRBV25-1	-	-	TGTGCCAGCAGTGAATTGGCCCTGGCAGGGGTGTTTGGTGAGCAGTTCTTC	CASSELALAGVFGEQFF
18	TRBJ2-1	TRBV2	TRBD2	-	TGTGCCAGCACCCTGGGGCTAGCGGGAGGGCAGTTCGACAATGAGCAGTTCTTC	CASTLGLAGGQFDNEQFF
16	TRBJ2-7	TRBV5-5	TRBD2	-	TGTGCCAGCACCCTGAGACTAGCTGCAAGTGGATACGAGCAGTACTTC	CASTLRLAASGYEQYF
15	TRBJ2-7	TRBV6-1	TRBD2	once	TGTGCCAGCAGTGAGTCTATAGCGGGAGCAGGTGAGCAGTACTTC	CASSESIAGAGEQYF
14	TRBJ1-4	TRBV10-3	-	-	TGTGCCATCAGTGAGGGGGCGCTGGATGAAAAACTGTTTTTT	CAISEGALDEKLFF
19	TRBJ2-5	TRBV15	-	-	TGTGCCACCAGCAGGATAGACCCAGTTCGCGCACTGTACCAAGAGACCCAGTACTTC	CATSRIDPVRALYQETQYF
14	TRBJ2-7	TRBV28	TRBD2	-	TGTGCCAGCAGTTCTCCGGGAGGGTCGTACGAGCAGTACTTC	CASSSPGGSYEQYF
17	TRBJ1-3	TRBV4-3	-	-	TGCGCCAGCAGCTGGCAATTCAGGAAGAACTCTGGAAACACCATATATTTT	CASSWQFRKNSGNTIYF
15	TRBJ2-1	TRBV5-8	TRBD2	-	TGTGCCAGCAGTCCCGGGACTAGGTCTTACAATGAGCAGTTCTTC	CASSPGTRSYNEQFF
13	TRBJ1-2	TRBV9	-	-	TGTGCCAGCAGCGTAGAGGGGTGGCATGGCTACACCTTC	CASSVEGWHGYTF
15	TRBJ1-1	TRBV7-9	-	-	TGTGCCAGCAGCTTATTTCTTGGACCGGGACCTGAAGCTTTCTTT	CASSLFLGPGPEAFF
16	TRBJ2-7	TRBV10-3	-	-	TGTGCCATCAGTGAGTGGGGGCAGACGAGCTCCTACGAGCAGTACTTC	CAISEWGQTSSYEQYF
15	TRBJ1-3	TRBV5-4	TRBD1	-	TGTGCCAGCAGCTCGGCGGACAGGGGGCGCGACACCATATATTTT	CASSSADRGRDTIYF
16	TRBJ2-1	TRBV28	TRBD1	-	TGTGCCAGCAGTTTGGGTGGGACAGGGGCGTACAATGAGCAGTTCTTC	CASSLGGTGAYNEQFF
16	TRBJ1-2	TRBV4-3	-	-	TGCGCCAGCAGCCAAGATGCGGGGGGGTCCCGCTATGGCTACACCTTC	CASSQDAGGSRYGYTF
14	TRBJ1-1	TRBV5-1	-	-	TGCGCCAGCAGCTCATTCCCCGAGAACACTGAAGCTTTCTTT	CASSSFPENTEAFF
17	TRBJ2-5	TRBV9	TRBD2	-	TGTGCCAGCAGCGTAGCACTAGCGGGAGGGCCGCAAGAGACCCAGTACTTC	CASSVALAGGPQETQYF
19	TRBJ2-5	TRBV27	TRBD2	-	TGTGCCAGCAGTTTAACCGGACTAGCGTTTACTAACGCTGGGGAGACCCAGTACTTC	CASSLTGLAFTNAGETQYF
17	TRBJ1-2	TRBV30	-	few	TGTGCCTGGGGAGCGCGGGCGATTTCGATTCGGGGCTATGGCTACACCTTC	CAWGARAISIRGYGYTF
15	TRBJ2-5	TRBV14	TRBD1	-	TGTGCCAGCAGCCAAGGACAGGGGCCGGGAACGACCCAGTACTTC	CASSQGQGPGTTQYF
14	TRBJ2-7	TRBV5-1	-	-	TGCGCCAGCAGCTTGTCGGACTATACCTACGAGCAGTACTTC	CASSLSDYTYEQYF
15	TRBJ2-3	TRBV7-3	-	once	TGTGCCAGCAGCTTAGACAGTAGGGCCTCAGATACGCAGTATTTT	CASSLDSRASDTQYF
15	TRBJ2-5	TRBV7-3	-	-	TGTGCCAGCAGCTTACTTCGGGGGGCGCAAGAGACCCAGTACTTC	CASSLLRGAQETQYF
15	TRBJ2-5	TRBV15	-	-	TGTGCCACCAGCAGAGCACTTCCGGCGTTAGAGACCCAGTACTTC	CATSRALPALETQYF
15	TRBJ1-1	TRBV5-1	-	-	TGCGCCAGCAGCTCACAGTACCGGGACCAGATCGAAGCTTTCTTT	CASSSQYRDQIEAFF
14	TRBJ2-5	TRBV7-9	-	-	TGTGCCAGCAGCGTCGAATTAGGGCTAGAGACCCAGTACTTC	CASSVELGLETQYF
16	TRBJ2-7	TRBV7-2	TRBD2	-	TGTGCCAGCAGCCCAGGTTGGAGCGGGAGGGTGGGCGAGCAGTACTTC	CASSPGWSGRVGEQYF
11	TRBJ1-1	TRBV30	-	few	TGTGCCTGGAAAGTGGGACCCAAGGCTTTCTTT	CAWKVGPKAFF